These 31 T cell receptor beta chains were all obtained from the same sample, sequenced in a study of T cell responses to AZD1222 COVID-19 vaccine. Sequenced by immunoSEQ multiplex PCR; TCRdb stores in-frame clones only, minus some. The sample consists of approximately 130,000 clones, over 90% of them appearing once. The specimen was peripheral blood, collected on day 0 of AZD1222 vaccination. The receptors originated from an adult in good health.

V usage is TRBV5-1 and J usage is TRBJ2-5; maybe TRBD2 (6 bases). V lost 8 bases to trimming and J lost 5 bases, with 19 bases between them. Germline CDR1 SGHRS, CDR2 YFSETQ. The CDR3 covers 14 residues. The DNA of the CDR3 is TGCGCCAGTCACCCCAAATGGGGGGTTGAGACCCAGTACTTC. This codes for CASHPKWGVETQYF.

This clone was counted a single time. At one end, the junction sequence differs from germline, possibly due to a read error. This chain uses TRBV3-1 (or the pseudogene TRBV3-2) with TRBJ1-2; D perhaps matches TRBD1 (6 bases). CDR3 length: 13 residues. Germline V gene sequence: CDR1 LGHDT, CDR2 YNNKEL (reference sequence). The CDR3 bases are TGTGCCAGCAGCCAAGAACAGGGCCGCCCGGGTTCCTTC. Encoded protein: CASSQEQGRPGSF.

V usage is TRBV6-1 and J usage is TRBJ1-1, with TRBD1 as a possible D gene (6 bases). In germline, CDR1 is MNHNS, CDR2 SASEGT. The CDR3 contains 11 residues. V shed 1 base and J shed 12 bases, with 9 bases lying between them. The CDR3 is CASSEGTESFF. DNA of the CDR3: TGTGCCAGCAGTGAAGGGACAGAGTCTTTCTTT.

This chain uses TRBV28 with TRBJ1-1; D gene ambiguous. The germline V gene has CDR1 MDHEN and CDR2 SYDVKM. This CDR3 region has 14 residues. The V end was cut by 1 base, the J end by 4 bases, with 10 bases between. The CDR3 DNA sequence: TGTGCCAGCAGTTTATTACTCATGAGCACTGAAGCTTTCTTT. It is translated as CASSLLLMSTEAFF.

The chain links TRBV27 to TRBJ1-6; D ambiguous. Per germline, CDR1 MNHEY and CDR2 SMNVEV (reference sequence). This CDR3 has 18 amino acids. The V end lost 3 bases, the J end lost 0 bases, and 15 bases lay between the germline ends. Here the CDR3 reads CASSFLGPLSSYNSPLHF. The CDR3 DNA reads as TGTGCCAGCAGTTTCCTAGGCCCACTGAGCTCCTATAATTCACCCCTCCACTTT.

This sequence joins TRBV9 and TRBJ1-5; D remains unclear. The CDR3 is 14 residues long. V lost 1 base to trimming and J lost 4 bases, with 9 bases between them. Germline V lookup: CDR1 SGDLS, CDR2 YYNGEE. CDR3 nucleotide sequence: TGTGCCAGCAGCGTACATTTCGAGAATCAGCCCCAGCATTTT. The encoded protein is CASSVHFENQPQHF.

This chain joins TRBV10-1 and TRBJ2-2, with D perhaps TRBD2 (6 bases). Germline loops: CDR1 WNHNN, CDR2 SYGVQD (reference sequence). The CDR3 extends over 18 amino acids. Trimming removed 2 bases at V and 0 bases at J, with 16 bases between. CDR3 loop: CASSERVSGGANTGELFF. CDR3 sequence (DNA): TGCGCCAGCAGTGAGAGAGTTAGCGGAGGGGCGAACACCGGGGAGCTGTTTTTT.

The chain employs TRBV12-1 and TRBJ2-7; the table's D call, TRBD1, has no DNA check behind it. TRBV12-1 is marked as a pseudogene. This CDR3 is built from 18 residues. The CDR3 nucleotides are TGTGCCAGCAGCTCCTCCCCGGGACAGGGAATAGGGGCCTACGAGCAGTACTTC. It is translated as CASSSSPGQGIGAYEQYF.

The chain joins TRBV11-2 to TRBJ1-4; perhaps TRBD1 as D (6 bases). Looked up from germline, CDR1 is SGHAT and CDR2 is FQNNGV. CDR3 length: 15 amino acids. V dropped 5 bases and J dropped 3 bases, with 13 bases sitting between them. The CDR3 DNA follows: TGTGCCAGCAGCCTCAGACAGGAGTCTAATGAAAAACTGTTTTTT. Translation gives CASSLRQESNEKLFF.

This rearrangement joins TRBV7-6 to TRBJ2-7; 13 bases agree with TRBD2. This CDR3 spans 17 amino acids. With V trimmed by 5 bases and J by 1 base, 8 bases remained unmatched. Per the germline V gene, CDR1 is SGHVS and CDR2 is FNYEAQ. CDR3 DNA: TGTGCCAGCAGCACTGGACTAGCGGGGGCCGTTTCCTACGAGCAGTACTTC. Translated, it gives CASSTGLAGAVSYEQYF.

The genes are TRBV27 and TRBJ1-2; tentatively, D is TRBD1 (5 bases). There are 15 residues in the CDR3. V dropped 4 bases and J dropped 5 bases, with 17 bases sitting between them. Germline V gives CDR1 MNHEY, CDR2 SMNVEV (reference sequence). The CDR3 region has the DNA TGTGCCAGCAGTTCTATTGACAGTTTCTATTATGGCTACACCTTC. Its protein is CASSSIDSFYYGYTF.

The CDR3 region is CASSLDGLEEKLFF. The CDR3 nucleotides are TGCGCCAGCAGCTTGGACGGTCTGGAAGAAAAACTGTTTTTT. The chain has TRBV5-1 and TRBJ1-4; D is undetermined. V lost 0 bases and J 8 bases, leaving 11 bases between the germline ends. Germline CDR1 is SGHRS and CDR2 is YFSETQ. The CDR3 spans 14 residues.

The chain employs TRBV6-5 and TRBJ1-1; TRBD1 might be the D (5 bases). The V end lost 1 base, the J end lost 1 base, and 10 bases lay between the germline ends. Germline V gene lookup returns CDR1 MNHEY and CDR2 SVGAGI. This CDR3 has 15 amino acids. The CDR3 nucleotides read TGTGCCAGCAGTTACTTTCCAGGGACGAACACTGAAGCTTTCTTT. It yields the protein CASSYFPGTNTEAFF.

The V gene is TRBV20-1, the J gene TRBJ1-1; D is undetermined. The germline V and J ends were trimmed by 5 bases and 7 bases, with 8 bases remaining between them. Germline CDR1 DFQATT, CDR2 SNEGSKA (reference sequence). The CDR3 is 10 residues long. The CDR3 DNA is TGCAGTGCTTTCACCATTGAAGCTTTCTTT. This gives the protein CSAFTIEAFF.

This sequence joins TRBV6-1 and TRBJ2-1, with D perhaps matching TRBD1 (5 bases). CDR3 length: 18 amino acids. Looked up from germline, CDR1 is MNHNS and CDR2 is SASEGT. V gave up 1 base and J gave up 7 bases, with 23 bases separating them. CDR3: CASSEVLDMLRVVNEQFF. CDR3 coding DNA: TGTGCCAGCAGTGAAGTCCTGGACATGCTTAGGGTTGTGAATGAGCAGTTCTTC.

The V and J genes are TRBV3-1 (or the pseudogene TRBV3-2) and TRBJ1-1; perhaps TRBD1 as D (6 bases). Germline CDR1 LGHDT, CDR2 YNNKEL (reference sequence). The CDR3 loop spans 15 amino acids. Trimming pared 4 bases from V and 1 base from J, leaving 13 bases between. In DNA form, the CDR3 reads TGTGCCAGCAGCCTCAGGGGTCAAAGGAACACTGAAGCTTTCTTT. As protein: CASSLRGQRNTEAFF.

This chain connects TRBV3-1 (or the pseudogene TRBV3-2) to TRBJ1-1, with a weak D call TRBD1 (6 bases). V was trimmed by 4 bases and J by 4 bases, leaving 25 bases between them. The CDR3 runs 18 residues. Germline V gives CDR1 LGHDT, CDR2 YNNKEL (reference sequence). The chain's CDR3 is CASSLKPWAGGQGTEAFF. The CDR3 coding sequence is TGTGCCAGCAGCCTCAAGCCTTGGGCGGGGGGGCAAGGCACTGAAGCTTTCTTT.

The rearrangement uses TRBV27 and TRBJ1-2; a possible D gene is TRBD1 (6 bases). V lost 0 bases and J lost 8, with 13 bases in between. Germline lookup yields CDR1 MNHEY and CDR2 SMNVEV (reference sequence). The CDR3 spans 14 residues. The CDR3 reads CASSLSPPRGGYTF. CDR3 nucleotides: TGTGCCAGCAGTTTATCGCCCCCCAGGGGAGGCTACACCTTC.

This chain links TRBV3-1 (or the pseudogene TRBV3-2) with TRBJ2-5; D call uncertain. The CDR3 spans 16 residues. Germline CDR1 LGHDT, CDR2 YNNKEL (reference sequence). Trimming removed 0 bases at V and 2 bases at J, with 13 bases between. The CDR3 protein is CASSQDHLPIQETQYF. CDR3 in DNA: TGTGCCAGCAGCCAAGACCACTTGCCCATTCAAGAGACCCAGTACTTC.

The chain uses TRBV18 and TRBJ2-1; a weak D match, TRBD1 (5 bases). The CDR3 sequence is 15 residues long. CDR1 and CDR2 from the germline V gene are KGHSH and LQKENI. Trimming pared 0 bases from V and 3 bases from J, leaving 9 bases between. CDR3 loop: CASSPPAGNYNEQFF. The CDR3 bases are TGTGCCAGCTCACCACCAGCAGGGAACTACAATGAGCAGTTCTTC.

This rearrangement joins TRBV7-9 to TRBJ1-3, with D hard to call. CDR1 and CDR2 (germline): SEHNR, FQNEAQ (reference sequence). Between the trimmed V and J ends, which lost 1 base and 4 bases, there was a span of 8 bases. This CDR3 is 14 amino acids long. CDR3 DNA: TGTGCCAGCAGCTTAGTATCGGACGGAAACACCATATATTTT. Protein sequence: CASSLVSDGNTIYF. The variable domain in full, with the rest retrieved from reference TRBV7-9 and TRBJ1-3, is DTGVSQNPRHKITKRGQNVTFRCDPISEHNRLYWYRQTLGQGPEFLTYFQNEAQLEKSRLLSDRFSAERPKGSFSTLEIQRTEQGDSAMYLCASSLVSDGNTIYFGEGSWLTVV.

The chain is built from TRBV19 and TRBJ2-1, with unresolved D. The germline V gene encodes CDR1 LNHDA and CDR2 SQIVND (reference sequence). Trimming took 3 bases from V and 10 from J, leaving 16 bases between them. This CDR3 spans 14 amino acids. The CDR3 loop is CASSMGDTSQEQFF. CDR3 nucleotide sequence: TGTGCCAGTAGTATGGGTGACACCTCCCAAGAGCAGTTCTTC.

The chain links TRBV2 to TRBJ2-1; no definite D call. Germline-derived CDR1 and CDR2 are SNHLY and FYNNEI. CDR3 length equals 14 residues. V lost 3 bases to trimming and J lost 6 bases, with 12 bases between them. The CDR3 spells CASSDWYSANEQFF. The CDR3 DNA follows: TGTGCCAGCAGTGATTGGTACAGTGCCAATGAGCAGTTCTTC.

The chain couples TRBV7-6 to TRBJ1-2, with D hard to call. Trimming removed 1 base at V and 6 bases at J, with 9 bases between. The CDR3 sequence is 13 residues long. Germline assignment: CDR1 SGHVS and CDR2 FNYEAQ. This CDR3 reads CASSLDGANGYTF. CDR3 nucleotides: TGTGCCAGCAGCTTAGATGGAGCGAATGGCTACACCTTC.

The gene calls are TRBV27 and TRBJ1-5, with a tentative D call TRBD1 (6 bases). Trimming removed 9 bases from V and 0 bases from J, with 15 bases in between. Germline V gives CDR1 MNHEY, CDR2 SMNVEV (reference sequence). CDR3 length: 15 residues. CDR3 in amino acids: CASSGDTYSNQPQHF. The CDR3 DNA follows: TGTGCCAGTTCAGGGGACACATATAGCAATCAGCCCCAGCATTTT.

The chain uses TRBV3-1 (or the pseudogene TRBV3-2) and TRBJ2-5, with 8 bases lining up with TRBD2. The germline V gene encodes CDR1 LGHDT and CDR2 YNNKEL (reference sequence). The CDR3 consists of 15 residues. After removal of 1 base from V and 5 bases from J, the junction contained 6 bases not matched to a gene. The CDR3 DNA is TGTGCCAGCAGCCAAGGGGCTAGCGGGTGGGAGACCCAGTACTTC. This sequence encodes CASSQGASGWETQYF.

This chain connects TRBV12-3 or TRBV12-4 to TRBJ1-5; the match to TRBD1 covers 7 bases. The trim removed 5 bases at V and 5 bases at J, leaving 3 bases unmatched. The CDR3 spans 13 residues. The CDR3 spells CASSAGGYQPQHF. The DNA for the CDR3 is TGTGCCAGCAGTGCAGGGGGGTATCAGCCCCAGCATTTT.

This clone was recorded once. This chain joins TRBV11-2 and TRBJ1-5, with D maybe TRBD1 (5 bases). The CDR3 is 13 amino acids. Germline CDR1 and CDR2: SGHAT and FQNNGV. The V and J ends lost 3 bases and 5 bases respectively, with 8 bases between them. Here the CDR3 reads CASSLGGYQPQHF. In DNA, the CDR3 is TGTGCCAGCAGCTTGGGGGGATATCAGCCCCAGCATTTT. Complete variable domain (other parts from reference TRBV11-2 and TRBJ1-5): EAGVAQSPRYKIIEKRQSVAFWCNPISGHATLYWYQQILGQGPKLLIQFQNNGVVDDSQLPKDRFSAERLKGVDSTLKIQPAKLEDSAVYLCASSLGGYQPQHFGDGTRLSIL.

A few counts support this clone. The chain joins TRBV19 to TRBJ1-2; D unresolved. Germline loops: CDR1 LNHDA, CDR2 SQIVND (reference sequence). Trimming removed 5 bases from V and 3 bases from J, with 16 bases in between. This CDR3 has 15 amino acids. Here the CDR3 DNA reads TGTGCCAGTAGTTCCCCTAATAAGAGGGACTATGGCTACACCTTC. It translates to CASSSPNKRDYGYTF.

A single count supports this clone. This sequence joins TRBV29-1 and TRBJ1-3; D is uncertain. The germline gives CDR1 SQVTM, CDR2 ANQGSEA. Trimming cost V 3 bases and J 0 bases, with 9 bases left between them. This CDR3 is built from 14 residues. DNA for the CDR3: TGCAGCGTTGATGCGAAGGGCTCTGGAAACACCATATATTTT. This sequence encodes CSVDAKGSGNTIYF.

The chain has TRBV4-1 and TRBJ1-1; D gene uncertain. The V end was cut by 0 bases, the J end by 0 bases, with 8 bases between. The germline V gene has CDR1 MGHRA and CDR2 YSYEKL. The CDR3 length is 15 residues. The DNA of the CDR3 is TGCGCCAGCAGCCAAGATCCATACATGAACACTGAAGCTTTCTTT. Its protein product is CASSQDPYMNTEAFF.